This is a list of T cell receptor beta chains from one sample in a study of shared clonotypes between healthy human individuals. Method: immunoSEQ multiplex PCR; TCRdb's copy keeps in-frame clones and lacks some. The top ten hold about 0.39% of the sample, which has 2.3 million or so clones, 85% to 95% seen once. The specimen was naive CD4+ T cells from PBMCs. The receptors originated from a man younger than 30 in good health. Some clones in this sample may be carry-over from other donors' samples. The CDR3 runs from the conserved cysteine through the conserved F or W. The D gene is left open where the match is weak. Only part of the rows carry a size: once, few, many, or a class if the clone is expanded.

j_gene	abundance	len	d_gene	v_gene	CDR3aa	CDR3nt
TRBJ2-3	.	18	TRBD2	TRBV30	CAWFGLADAQKITDTQYF	TGTGCCTGGTTCGGACTAGCGGACGCCCAAAAAATCACAGATACGCAGTATTTT
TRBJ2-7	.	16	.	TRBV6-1	CASSEALGRWSYEQYF	TGTGCCAGCAGTGAGGCCCTAGGGCGATGGTCCTACGAGCAGTACTTC
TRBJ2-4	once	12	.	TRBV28	CASSRLSTPQYF	TGTGCCAGCAGTCGTCTTTCAACCCCTCAGTACTTC
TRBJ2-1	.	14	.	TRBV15	CATSRDLQVNEQFF	TGTGCCACCAGCAGAGATTTACAGGTCAATGAGCAGTTCTTC
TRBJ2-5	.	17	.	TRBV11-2	CASSYTLAGQGQETQYF	TGTGCCAGCAGCTACACTCTAGCGGGACAGGGCCAAGAGACCCAGTACTTC
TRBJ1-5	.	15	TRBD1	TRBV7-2	CASSDMTGGRQPQHF	TGTGCCAGCAGCGATATGACAGGGGGAAGACAGCCCCAGCATTTT
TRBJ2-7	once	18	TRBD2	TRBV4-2	CASSPTDTSVGISYEQYF	TGTGCCAGCAGCCCGACCGATACTAGCGTCGGAATCTCCTACGAGCAGTACTTC
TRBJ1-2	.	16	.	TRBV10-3	CAISESKDTANYGYTF	TGTGCCATCAGTGAGTCGAAGGACACAGCTAACTATGGCTACACCTTC
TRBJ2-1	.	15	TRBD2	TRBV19	CASREAGGPYNEQFF	TGTGCCAGTAGAGAGGCGGGAGGGCCCTACAATGAGCAGTTCTTC
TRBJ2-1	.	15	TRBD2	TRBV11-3	CASSLGTSGANEQFF	TGTGCCAGCAGCTTAGGGACTAGCGGGGCTAATGAGCAGTTCTTC
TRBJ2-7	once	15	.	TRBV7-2	CASSPLAGHSYEQYF	TGTGCCAGCAGCCCTCTAGCCGGGCATTCCTACGAGCAGTACTTC
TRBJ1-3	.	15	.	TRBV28	CASTGHRFSGNTIYF	TGTGCCAGCACGGGACACCGATTTTCTGGAAACACCATATATTTT
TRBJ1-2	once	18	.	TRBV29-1	CSVEGLGGGGGANYGYTF	TGCAGCGTTGAAGGTCTTGGCGGAGGGGGGGGAGCTAACTATGGCTACACCTTC
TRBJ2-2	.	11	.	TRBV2	CASTGSGELFF	TGTGCCAGTACGGGGTCCGGGGAGCTGTTTTTT
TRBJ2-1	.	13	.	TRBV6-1	CASSDQLSNEQFF	TGTGCCAGCAGTGACCAGCTATCCAATGAGCAGTTCTTC
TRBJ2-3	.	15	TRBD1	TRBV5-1	CASSLRGQGTDTQYF	TGCGCCAGCAGCTTGCGTGGACAGGGAACAGATACGCAGTATTTT
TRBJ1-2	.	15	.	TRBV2	CASRPDRKGPYGYTF	TGTGCCAGCAGGCCGGACAGAAAAGGTCCCTATGGCTACACCTTC
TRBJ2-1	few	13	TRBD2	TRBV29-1	CSVSYSREGEQFF	TGCAGCGTTTCGTACAGCCGGGAGGGTGAGCAGTTCTTC
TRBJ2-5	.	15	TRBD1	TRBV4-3	CASSQGPGQVETQYF	TGCGCCAGCAGCCAAGGACCGGGACAGGTTGAGACCCAGTACTTC
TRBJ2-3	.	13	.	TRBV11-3	CASTRAGTDTQYF	TGTGCCAGCACCCGGGCGGGCACAGATACGCAGTATTTT
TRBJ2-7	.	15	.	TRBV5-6	CASSQRDGRSYEQYF	TGTGCCAGCAGCCAACGTGACGGACGCTCCTACGAGCAGTACTTC
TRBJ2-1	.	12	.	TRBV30	CAWSATHLEQFF	TGTGCCTGGAGTGCCACCCACTTAGAGCAGTTCTTC
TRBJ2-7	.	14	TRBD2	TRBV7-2	CASSSTSGTYEQYF	TGTGCCAGCAGCTCTACTAGCGGTACCTACGAGCAGTACTTC
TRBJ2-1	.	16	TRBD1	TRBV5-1	CASSKLTGGPVDEQFF	TGCGCCAGCAGCAAACTGACAGGGGGCCCCGTCGATGAGCAGTTCTTC
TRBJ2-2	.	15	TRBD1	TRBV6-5	CASSDRGRRTGELFF	TGTGCCAGCAGCGACAGGGGGCGACGCACCGGGGAGCTGTTTTTT
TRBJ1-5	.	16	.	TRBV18	CASSPLGGGGNQPQHF	TGTGCCAGCTCACCCCTCGGGGGCGGGGGCAATCAGCCCCAGCATTTT
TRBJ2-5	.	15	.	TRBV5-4	CASSSGSGDQETQYF	TGTGCCAGCAGCTCCGGGAGTGGAGATCAAGAGACCCAGTACTTC
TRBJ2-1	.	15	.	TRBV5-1	CASSLGGTAYNEQFF	TGCGCCAGCAGCTTGGGCGGGACAGCCTACAATGAGCAGTTCTTC
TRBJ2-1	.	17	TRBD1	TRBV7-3	CASSSSGIPTGRDEQFF	TGTGCCAGCAGCTCCTCCGGGATCCCGACAGGGCGGGATGAGCAGTTCTTC
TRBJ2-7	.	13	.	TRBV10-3	CAIMGGNSYEQYF	TGTGCCATCATGGGCGGAAACTCCTACGAGCAGTACTTC
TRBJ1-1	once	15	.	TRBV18	CASSPSSGKNTEAFF	TGTGCCAGCTCACCAAGTTCGGGGAAGAACACTGAAGCTTTCTTT
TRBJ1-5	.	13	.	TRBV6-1	CASYDRQEAPQHF	TGTGCCAGCTATGACAGGCAAGAAGCGCCCCAGCATTTT